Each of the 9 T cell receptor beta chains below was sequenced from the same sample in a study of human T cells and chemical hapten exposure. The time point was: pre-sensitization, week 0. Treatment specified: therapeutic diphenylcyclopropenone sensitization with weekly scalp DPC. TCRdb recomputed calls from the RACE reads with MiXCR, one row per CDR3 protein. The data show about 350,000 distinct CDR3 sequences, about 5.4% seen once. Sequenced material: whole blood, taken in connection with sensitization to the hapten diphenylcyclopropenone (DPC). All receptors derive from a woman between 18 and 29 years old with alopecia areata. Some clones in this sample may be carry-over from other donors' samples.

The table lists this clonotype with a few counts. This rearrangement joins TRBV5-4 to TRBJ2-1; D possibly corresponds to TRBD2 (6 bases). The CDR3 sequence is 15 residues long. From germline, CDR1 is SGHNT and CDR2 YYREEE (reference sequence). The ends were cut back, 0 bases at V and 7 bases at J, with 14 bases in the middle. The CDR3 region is CASSLDGGEVNEQFF. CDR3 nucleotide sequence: TGTGCCAGCAGCTTGGATGGCGGGGAGGTGAATGAGCAGTTCTTC.

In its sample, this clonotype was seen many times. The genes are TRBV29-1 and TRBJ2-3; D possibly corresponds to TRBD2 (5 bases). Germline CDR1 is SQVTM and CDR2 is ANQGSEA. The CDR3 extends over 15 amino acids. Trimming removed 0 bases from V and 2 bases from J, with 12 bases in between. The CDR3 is CSVEDFSGDTDTQYF. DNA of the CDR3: TGCAGCGTTGAAGACTTTTCCGGGGACACAGATACGCAGTATTTT.

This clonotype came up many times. CDR3 protein: CASSQVASGAADTQYF. CDR3 coding DNA: TGTGCCAGCAGCCAAGTGGCCTCCGGGGCGGCAGATACGCAGTATTTT. The chain has TRBV14 and TRBJ2-3; D possibly uses TRBD1 or TRBD2 (5 bases each). CDR1 and CDR2 (germline): SGHDN, FVKESK. V was shortened by 1 base and J by 4 bases, with 15 bases between the two germline ends. This CDR3 spans 16 amino acids.

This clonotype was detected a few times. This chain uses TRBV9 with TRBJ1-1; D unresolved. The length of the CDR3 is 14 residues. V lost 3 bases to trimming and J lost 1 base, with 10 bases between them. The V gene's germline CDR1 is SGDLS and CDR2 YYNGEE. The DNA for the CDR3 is TGTGCCAGCAGCGAGCGGTCGGAGAACACTGAAGCTTTCTTT. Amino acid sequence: CASSERSENTEAFF.

CDR3 bases: TGTGCCACCAGCAGAGAGATGAGCTCCTACAATGAGCAGTTCTTC. It translates to CATSREMSSYNEQFF. V and J are TRBV15 and TRBJ2-1; unclear D gene. Per germline, CDR1 LNHNV and CDR2 YYDKDF (reference sequence). This CDR3 is built from 15 residues. With 0 bases removed from V and 0 bases from J, the gap between germline ends came to 6 bases.

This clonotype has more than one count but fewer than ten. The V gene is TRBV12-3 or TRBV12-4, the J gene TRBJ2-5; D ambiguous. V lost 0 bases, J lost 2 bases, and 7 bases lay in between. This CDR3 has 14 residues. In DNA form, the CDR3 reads TGTGCCAGCAGTTTAGCGCTACAGCAAGAGACCCAGTACTTC. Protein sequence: CASSLALQQETQYF.

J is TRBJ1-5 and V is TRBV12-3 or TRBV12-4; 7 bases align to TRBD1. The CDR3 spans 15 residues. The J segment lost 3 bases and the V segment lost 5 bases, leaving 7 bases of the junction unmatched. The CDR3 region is CASSKGTAFNQPQHF. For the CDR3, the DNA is TGTGCCAGCAGTAAAGGGACAGCTTTCAATCAGCCCCAGCATTTT.

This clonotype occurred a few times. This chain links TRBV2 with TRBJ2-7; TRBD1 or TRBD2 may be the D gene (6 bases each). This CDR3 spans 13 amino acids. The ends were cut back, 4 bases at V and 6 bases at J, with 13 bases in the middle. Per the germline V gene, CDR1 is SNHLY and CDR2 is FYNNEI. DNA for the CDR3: TGTGCCAGCAGTGTCGGCAGGGGAGGCGAGCAGTACTTC. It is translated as CASSVGRGGEQYF. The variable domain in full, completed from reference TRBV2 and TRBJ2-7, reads EPEVTQTPSHQVTQMGQEVILRCVPISNHLYFYWYRQILGQKVEFLVSFYNNEISEKSEIFDDQFSVERPDGSNFTLKIRSTKLEDSAMYFCASSVGRGGEQYFGPGTRLTVT.

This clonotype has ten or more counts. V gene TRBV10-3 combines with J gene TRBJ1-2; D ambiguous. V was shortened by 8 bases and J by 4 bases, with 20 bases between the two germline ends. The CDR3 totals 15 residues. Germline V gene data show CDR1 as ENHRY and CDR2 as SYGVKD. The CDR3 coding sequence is TGTGCCATCCTCCCCTGGCCGGCCGTGGGCTATGGCTACACCTTC. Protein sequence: CAILPWPAVGYGYTF.